Shown below are 13 T cell receptor beta chains from a single sample sequenced in a study of blood T cell repertoires in COVID-19. Assay used: immunoSEQ multiplex PCR; TCRdb lists only in-frame clones, some missing. The sample records over 200,000 clones, around 89% being singletons. Input material: PBMCs or T cells enriched from blood (not recorded which). The receptors were sampled from a man aged 40-55 years who had recovered from COVID-19.

In this sample, this clone turned up once. The chain couples TRBV6-1 to TRBJ1-5, with TRBD1 as a possible D gene (6 bases). The CDR3 consists of 16 residues. The germline CDR1 and CDR2 sequences are MNHNS and SASEGT. Trimming cost V 3 bases and J 4 bases, with 16 bases left between them. The CDR3: CASSENPRGQNQPQHF. The CDR3 DNA follows: TGTGCCAGCAGTGAGAATCCCAGGGGACAAAATCAGCCCCAGCATTTT.

The V and J genes are TRBV12-3 or TRBV12-4 and TRBJ2-7; D is unclear. This CDR3 has 12 residues. Trimming pared 5 bases from V and 3 bases from J, leaving 8 bases between. CDR3 loop: CASSPIGYEQYF. The DNA of the CDR3 is TGTGCCAGCAGTCCGATCGGCTACGAGCAGTACTTC.

J is TRBJ1-1 and V is TRBV28; D is uncertain. The ends were cut back, 4 bases at V and 4 bases at J, with 16 bases in the middle. The CDR3 runs to 15 residues. CDR1 and CDR2 from the germline V gene are MDHEN and SYDVKM. The CDR3 region is CASSSPGSGGTEAFF. CDR3 sequence (DNA): TGTGCCAGCAGTTCCCCCGGATCTGGCGGCACTGAAGCTTTCTTT.

This clone was seen just once. This chain connects TRBV28 to TRBJ1-4; the D gene is possibly TRBD1 (6 bases). This CDR3 is 14 amino acids long. Germline CDR1 MDHEN, CDR2 SYDVKM. Trimming removed 2 bases from V and 5 bases from J, with 9 bases in between. In DNA form, the CDR3 reads TGTGCCAGCAGTTTAGGTGGGACAAATGAAAAACTGTTTTTT. Its protein is CASSLGGTNEKLFF.

V and J are TRBV27 and TRBJ2-5; 12 nucleotides match TRBD1. The CDR3 consists of 14 residues. The germline V gene has CDR1 MNHEY and CDR2 SMNVEV (reference sequence). V lost 6 bases and J lost 5; bases outside the gene matches: 4. As DNA, the CDR3 is TGTGCCAGCAGGGGACAGGGGGCCGGTGAGACCCAGTACTTC. It specifies CASRGQGAGETQYF.

The chain joins TRBV19 to TRBJ1-2; D might be TRBD1 (6 bases). Trimming stripped 5 bases from V and 11 bases from J, with 12 bases between. The CDR3 runs to 11 residues. Looked up from germline, CDR1 is LNHDA and CDR2 is SQIVND (reference sequence). CDR3 DNA: TGTGCCAGTAGTCTACAGGGATTTTACACCTTC. Its protein product is CASSLQGFYTF.

The chain recombines TRBV18 with TRBJ1-2, with D unresolved. The CDR3 is 15 amino acids. Germline V gene data show CDR1 as KGHSH and CDR2 as LQKENI. V gave up 8 bases and J gave up 8 bases, with 24 bases separating them. DNA for the CDR3: TGTGCCAGCCGAGCACCCGAGGCGCCGGGTTTGGGCTACACCTTC. Translated, it gives CASRAPEAPGLGYTF.

In this sample, this clone turned up a few times. The rearrangement links TRBV7-6 to TRBJ2-5; the match to TRBD2 covers 10 bases. Trimming removed 3 bases from V and 5 bases from J; junction bases left unmatched: 9. The germline V gene encodes CDR1 SGHVS and CDR2 FNYEAQ. The CDR3 runs 16 residues. For the CDR3, the DNA is TGTGCCAGCAGCTTTCCGGAGCGGGGGGGTTTGGAGACCCAGTACTTC. This gives the protein CASSFPERGGLETQYF.

This chain connects TRBV7-3 to TRBJ2-1, with unresolved D. CDR3 size: 15 residues. V lost 0 bases to trimming and J lost 8 bases, with 14 bases between them. The germline V gene has CDR1 SGHTA and CDR2 FQGTGA. CDR3 amino acids: CASSLTLVGVHEQFF. CDR3 sequence (DNA): TGTGCCAGCAGCTTAACGTTGGTTGGAGTGCATGAGCAGTTCTTC.

The V and J genes are TRBV6-5 and TRBJ1-4, with 11 bases identical to TRBD1. CDR3 length: 14 amino acids. Unmatched junction bases numbered 5, after V lost 7 bases and J lost 7 bases. The germline gives CDR1 MNHEY, CDR2 SVGAGI. The CDR3 DNA sequence: TGTGCCAGCAAAACGGACAGGGGGCGTGAAAAACTGTTTTTT. The encoded protein is CASKTDRGREKLFF.

The V call is TRBV10-3, the J call TRBJ2-7, with 13 bases matching TRBD2. The germline V gene has CDR1 ENHRY and CDR2 SYGVKD. The CDR3 consists of 13 residues. The junction had 7 bases not matched to a gene; V was cut back by 11 bases and J by 6 bases. The CDR3 protein is CAARLAGGSEQYF. The CDR3 region has the DNA TGTGCCGCCAGACTAGCGGGAGGAAGCGAGCAGTACTTC.

J is TRBJ1-2 and V is TRBV27; TRBD1 is a possible D gene (5 bases). Germline V lookup: CDR1 MNHEY, CDR2 SMNVEV (reference sequence). The CDR3 has 15 amino acids. V lost 5 bases to trimming and J lost 0 bases, with 13 bases between them. The CDR3 here is CASSRQRMSNYGYTF. The CDR3 coding sequence is TGTGCCAGCAGTCGACAGAGAATGTCTAACTATGGCTACACCTTC.

This chain links TRBV7-9 with TRBJ1-2; D gene unclear. V was cut by 1 base and J by 3 bases, with 6 bases left in between. CDR1 and CDR2 (germline): SEHNR, FQNEAQ (reference sequence). The CDR3 covers 13 residues. CDR3 sequence reads: CASSLGADYGYTF. The CDR3 DNA reads TGTGCCAGCAGCTTAGGGGCAGACTATGGCTACACCTTC.